These T cell receptor beta chains were read from a single sample in a study of T cell clones after liver transplantation. Profiled with immunoSEQ multiplex PCR; TCRdb holds only in-frame clones, not every one. The sample lists 18,000 or so clones; approximately 90% were seen once. Sequenced here: CD8+ T cells from blood, sampled 45 to 47 months after liver transplant. The receptors here all came from a human patient who received a liver transplant. Some T cells may be supplied by the graft donor. The CDR3 runs from the conserved cysteine through the conserved F or W. Each record gives: J gene, V gene, clone size, D gene, CDR3 protein, CDR3 DNA. D genes are given only for firm matches. Clone sizes are given selectively: once, few, many, or a class where the clone is expanded.

j_gene: TRBJ2-1
v_gene: TRBV19
abundance: NA
d_gene: NA
CDR3aa: CASRVQGGPRLYNEQFF
CDR3nt: TGTGCCAGTAGAGTGCAGGGCGGTCCGCGCCTCTACAATGAGCAGTTCTTC

j_gene: TRBJ2-7
v_gene: TRBV9
abundance: NA
d_gene: NA
CDR3aa: CASSVGQSYEQYF
CDR3nt: TGTGCCAGCAGCGTAGGACAGTCCTACGAGCAGTACTTC

j_gene: TRBJ1-1
v_gene: TRBV9
abundance: NA
d_gene: NA
CDR3aa: CASSFAGRNTEAFF
CDR3nt: TGTGCCAGCAGCTTTGCAGGGAGGAACACTGAAGCTTTCTTT

j_gene: TRBJ2-6
v_gene: TRBV5-6
abundance: NA
d_gene: NA
CDR3aa: CASSLISITGANVLTF
CDR3nt: TGTGCCAGCAGCCTTATTTCGATTACGGGGGCCAACGTCCTGACTTTC

j_gene: TRBJ1-1
v_gene: TRBV27
abundance: NA
d_gene: NA
CDR3aa: CASSLGSNTEAFF
CDR3nt: TGTGCCAGCAGTTTGGGCTCGAACACTGAAGCTTTCTTT

j_gene: TRBJ1-5
v_gene: TRBV27
abundance: NA
d_gene: NA
CDR3aa: CASSLQGTSNQPQHF
CDR3nt: TGTGCCAGCAGTTTGCAGGGGACGAGCAATCAGCCCCAGCATTTT

j_gene: TRBJ2-1
v_gene: TRBV2
abundance: NA
d_gene: TRBD2
CDR3aa: CASIQKGGGRSGSYNEQFF
CDR3nt: TGTGCCAGCATCCAGAAGGGGGGCGGGAGGAGCGGTAGTTACAATGAGCAGTTCTTC

j_gene: TRBJ2-1
v_gene: TRBV14
abundance: few
d_gene: NA
CDR3aa: CASSQVGEQFF
CDR3nt: TGTGCCAGCAGCCAAGTCGGTGAGCAGTTCTTC

j_gene: TRBJ2-7
v_gene: TRBV6-6
abundance: NA
d_gene: TRBD1
CDR3aa: CASSSPRTGAYEQYF
CDR3nt: TGTGCCAGCAGTTCCCCCCGGACAGGGGCCTACGAGCAGTACTTC

j_gene: TRBJ1-1
v_gene: TRBV28
abundance: once
d_gene: TRBD1
CDR3aa: CASSLIQGGNTEAFF
CDR3nt: TGTGCCAGCAGTTTGATTCAGGGGGGAAACACTGAAGCTTTCTTT

j_gene: TRBJ2-5
v_gene: TRBV11-2
abundance: NA
d_gene: NA
CDR3aa: CASSLGGGSTQYF
CDR3nt: TGTGCCAGCAGCTTAGGAGGGGGGTCAACCCAGTACTTC

j_gene: TRBJ2-3
v_gene: TRBV7-3
abundance: NA
d_gene: NA
CDR3aa: CASSLMGGMTTDTQYF
CDR3nt: TGTGCCAGCAGCTTAATGGGCGGAATGACCACAGATACGCAGTATTTT

j_gene: TRBJ2-2
v_gene: TRBV7-3
abundance: NA
d_gene: NA
CDR3aa: CASSPTGGLGAGELFF
CDR3nt: TGTGCCAGCAGCCCCACCGGGGGGCTGGGCGCCGGGGAGCTGTTTTTT

j_gene: TRBJ2-1
v_gene: TRBV9
abundance: NA
d_gene: NA
CDR3aa: CASSVFGRDFYNEQFF
CDR3nt: TGTGCCAGCAGCGTATTCGGCCGGGACTTCTACAATGAGCAGTTCTTC

j_gene: TRBJ2-7
v_gene: TRBV28
abundance: once
d_gene: NA
CDR3aa: CASTLGGFSYEQYF
CDR3nt: TGTGCCAGCACTCTCGGTGGGTTCTCCTACGAGCAGTACTTC

j_gene: TRBJ1-1
v_gene: TRBV6-1
abundance: NA
d_gene: TRBD1
CDR3aa: CASSVTGDLNTEAFF
CDR3nt: TGTGCCAGCAGTGTTACAGGGGATTTGAACACTGAAGCTTTCTTT

j_gene: TRBJ2-3
v_gene: TRBV7-2
abundance: once
d_gene: TRBD2
CDR3aa: CASSIGLAGPSTDTQYF
CDR3nt: TGTGCCAGCAGCATCGGACTAGCGGGTCCCAGCACAGATACGCAGTATTTT

j_gene: TRBJ1-4
v_gene: TRBV27
abundance: NA
d_gene: NA
CDR3aa: CASSSAGLRGELFF
CDR3nt: TGTGCCAGCAGTTCGGCAGGCCTTAGGGGGGAACTGTTTTTT

j_gene: TRBJ2-1
v_gene: TRBV4-1
abundance: NA
d_gene: NA
CDR3aa: CASSQNDRTSWEQFF
CDR3nt: TGCGCCAGCAGCCAGAACGACCGAACCTCCTGGGAGCAGTTCTTC

j_gene: TRBJ1-1
v_gene: TRBV29-1
abundance: NA
d_gene: NA
CDR3aa: CSVDGGPTEAFF
CDR3nt: TGCAGCGTTGATGGGGGGCCCACTGAAGCTTTCTTT

j_gene: TRBJ2-7
v_gene: TRBV27
abundance: NA
d_gene: TRBD1
CDR3aa: CASSFQGDYEQYF
CDR3nt: TGTGCCAGCAGTTTTCAGGGGGACTACGAGCAGTACTTC

j_gene: TRBJ1-2
v_gene: TRBV7-9
abundance: NA
d_gene: TRBD1
CDR3aa: CASSLAVGQEVGYTF
CDR3nt: TGTGCCAGCAGCTTAGCAGTCGGACAGGAGGTCGGCTACACCTTC

j_gene: TRBJ2-7
v_gene: TRBV9
abundance: NA
d_gene: TRBD1
CDR3aa: CASSVGGTGHYEQYF
CDR3nt: TGTGCCAGCAGCGTAGGGGGGACAGGGCACTACGAGCAGTACTTC

j_gene: TRBJ1-1
v_gene: TRBV7-9
abundance: NA
d_gene: NA
CDR3aa: CASSLKNTEAFF
CDR3nt: TGTGCCAGCAGCTTAAAGAACACTGAAGCTTTCTTT

j_gene: TRBJ1-3
v_gene: TRBV19
abundance: NA
d_gene: NA
CDR3aa: CASRDWDSGNTIYF
CDR3nt: TGTGCCAGTAGGGACTGGGACTCTGGAAACACCATATATTTT

j_gene: TRBJ2-2
v_gene: TRBV4-1
abundance: few
d_gene: TRBD1
CDR3aa: CASSQHGQGPGELFF
CDR3nt: TGCGCCAGCAGCCAACACGGACAGGGCCCCGGGGAGCTGTTTTTT

j_gene: TRBJ2-7
v_gene: TRBV13
abundance: NA
d_gene: TRBD1
CDR3aa: CASSLLTGGNEQYF
CDR3nt: TGTGCCAGCAGCTTACTAACAGGGGGCAACGAGCAGTACTTC

j_gene: TRBJ2-5
v_gene: TRBV19
abundance: once
d_gene: NA
CDR3aa: CASSPSVLVGDQETQYF
CDR3nt: TGTGCCAGTAGTCCCAGCGTACTAGTTGGGGACCAAGAGACCCAGTACTTC

j_gene: TRBJ2-7
v_gene: TRBV19
abundance: NA
d_gene: TRBD2
CDR3aa: CASSFLAGGGEQYF
CDR3nt: TGTGCCAGTAGTTTCCTAGCGGGAGGAGGGGAGCAGTACTTC

j_gene: TRBJ2-1
v_gene: TRBV2
abundance: NA
d_gene: NA
CDR3aa: CASSGGPSGFTVYNEQFF
CDR3nt: TGTGCCAGCAGTGGAGGGCCCTCAGGGTTTACAGTCTACAATGAGCAGTTCTTC

j_gene: TRBJ1-1
v_gene: TRBV7-2
abundance: once
d_gene: NA
CDR3aa: CASSTLWNTEAFF
CDR3nt: TGTGCCAGCAGCACCTTATGGAACACTGAAGCTTTCTTT

j_gene: TRBJ2-3
v_gene: TRBV19
abundance: NA
d_gene: NA
CDR3aa: CASSPSSYTDTQYF
CDR3nt: TGTGCCAGTAGTCCCTCCAGTTACACAGATACGCAGTATTTT

j_gene: TRBJ2-7
v_gene: TRBV5-1
abundance: few
d_gene: NA
CDR3aa: CASSRGSSYEQYF
CDR3nt: TGCGCCAGCAGTCGGGGGTCCTCCTACGAGCAGTACTTC

j_gene: TRBJ1-4
v_gene: TRBV6-9
abundance: NA
d_gene: NA
CDR3aa: CASKAGEGEKLFF
CDR3nt: TGTGCCAGCAAGGCAGGGGAGGGCGAAAAACTGTTTTTT

j_gene: TRBJ1-2
v_gene: TRBV28
abundance: NA
d_gene: NA
CDR3aa: CASSLDTGGDGYTF
CDR3nt: TGTGCCAGCAGTTTAGATACGGGAGGGGATGGCTACACCTTC

j_gene: TRBJ2-3
v_gene: TRBV11-2
abundance: NA
d_gene: NA
CDR3aa: CASSHGTLYRDTQYF
CDR3nt: TGTGCCAGCAGCCACGGGACCCTTTACCGAGATACGCAGTATTTT